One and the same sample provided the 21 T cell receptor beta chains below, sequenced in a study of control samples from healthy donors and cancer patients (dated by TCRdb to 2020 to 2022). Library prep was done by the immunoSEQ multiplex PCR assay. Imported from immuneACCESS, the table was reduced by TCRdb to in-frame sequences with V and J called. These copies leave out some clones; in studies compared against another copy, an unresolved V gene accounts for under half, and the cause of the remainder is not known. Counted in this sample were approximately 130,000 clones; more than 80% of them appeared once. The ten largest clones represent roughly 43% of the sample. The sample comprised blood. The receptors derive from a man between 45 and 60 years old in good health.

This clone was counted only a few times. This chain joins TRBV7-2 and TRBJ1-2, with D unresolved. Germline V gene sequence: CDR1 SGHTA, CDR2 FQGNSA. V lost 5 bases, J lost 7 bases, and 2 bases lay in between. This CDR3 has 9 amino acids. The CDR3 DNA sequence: TGTGCCAGCAGCCTTGGCTACACCTTC. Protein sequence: CASSLGYTF.

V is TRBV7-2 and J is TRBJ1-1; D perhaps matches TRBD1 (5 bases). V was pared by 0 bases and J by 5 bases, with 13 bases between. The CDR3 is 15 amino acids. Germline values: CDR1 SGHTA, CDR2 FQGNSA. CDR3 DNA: TGTGCCAGCAGCTTAGCGGATGGGGCGCGGACTGAAGCTTTCTTT. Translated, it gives CASSLADGARTEAFF.

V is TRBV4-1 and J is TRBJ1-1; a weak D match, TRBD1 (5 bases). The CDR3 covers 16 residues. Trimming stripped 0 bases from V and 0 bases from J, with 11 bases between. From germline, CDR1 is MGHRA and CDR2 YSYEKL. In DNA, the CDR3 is TGCGCCAGCAGCCAAGAGCCCGGGGCCATGAACACTGAAGCTTTCTTT. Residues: CASSQEPGAMNTEAFF.

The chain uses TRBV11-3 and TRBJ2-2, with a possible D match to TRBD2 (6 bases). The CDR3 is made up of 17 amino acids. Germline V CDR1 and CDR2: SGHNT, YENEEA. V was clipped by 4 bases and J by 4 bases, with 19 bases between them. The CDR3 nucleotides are TGTGCCAGCAGCTCCTTGGCAGGAGCGGGCGGCACCGGGGAGCTGTTTTTT. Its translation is CASSSLAGAGGTGELFF. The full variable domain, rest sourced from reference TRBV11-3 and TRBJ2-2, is EAGVVQSPRYKIIEKKQPVAFWCNPISGHNTLYWYLQNLGQGPELLIRYENEEAVDDSQLPKDRFSAERLKGVDSTLKIQPAELGDSAVYLCASSSLAGAGGTGELFFGEGSRLTVL.

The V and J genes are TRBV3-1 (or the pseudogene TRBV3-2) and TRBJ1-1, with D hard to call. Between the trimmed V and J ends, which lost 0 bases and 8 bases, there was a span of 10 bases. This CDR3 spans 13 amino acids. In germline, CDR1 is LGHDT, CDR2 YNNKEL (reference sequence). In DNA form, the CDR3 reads TGTGCCAGCAGCCAAGATTGGGGAGGGGAAGCTTTCTTT. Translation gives CASSQDWGGEAFF.

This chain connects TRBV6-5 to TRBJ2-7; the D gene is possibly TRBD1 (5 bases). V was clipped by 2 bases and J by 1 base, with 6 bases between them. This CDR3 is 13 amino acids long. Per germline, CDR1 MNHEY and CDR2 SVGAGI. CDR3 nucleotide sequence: TGTGCCAGCAGTTACGACAGATCCTACGAGCAGTACTTC. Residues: CASSYDRSYEQYF.

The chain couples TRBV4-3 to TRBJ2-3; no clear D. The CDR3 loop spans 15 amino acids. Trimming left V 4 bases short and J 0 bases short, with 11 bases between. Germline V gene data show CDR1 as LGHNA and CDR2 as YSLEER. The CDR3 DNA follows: TGCGCCAGCAGCCTAGGGCCCTCTAGCACAGATACGCAGTATTTT. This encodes CASSLGPSSTDTQYF.

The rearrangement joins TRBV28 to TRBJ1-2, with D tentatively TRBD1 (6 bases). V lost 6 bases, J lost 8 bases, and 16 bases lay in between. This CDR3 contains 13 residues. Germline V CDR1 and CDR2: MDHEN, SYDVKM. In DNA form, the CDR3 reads TGTGCCAGCAGCCAATTACAGGGTAGGGGCTACACCTTC. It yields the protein CASSQLQGRGYTF.

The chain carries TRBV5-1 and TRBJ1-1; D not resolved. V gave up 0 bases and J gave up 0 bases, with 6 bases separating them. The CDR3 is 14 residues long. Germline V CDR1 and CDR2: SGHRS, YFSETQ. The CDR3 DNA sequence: TGCGCCAGCAGCTTGGGTTGGCTGAACACTGAAGCTTTCTTT. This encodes CASSLGWLNTEAFF.

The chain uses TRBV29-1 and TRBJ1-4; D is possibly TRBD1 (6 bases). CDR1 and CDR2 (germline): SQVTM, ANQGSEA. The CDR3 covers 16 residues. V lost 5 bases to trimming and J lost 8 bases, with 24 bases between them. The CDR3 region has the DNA TGCAGCGTTCCCAACTTCCCGACAGGCCAAGGAGAAAAACTGTTTTTT. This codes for CSVPNFPTGQGEKLFF.

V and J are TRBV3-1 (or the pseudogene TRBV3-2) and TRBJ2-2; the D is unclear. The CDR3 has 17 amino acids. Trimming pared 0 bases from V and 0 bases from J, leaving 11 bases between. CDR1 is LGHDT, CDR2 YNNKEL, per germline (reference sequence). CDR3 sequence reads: CASSQERRYTNTGELFF. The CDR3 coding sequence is TGTGCCAGCAGCCAAGAGCGTAGATATACGAACACCGGGGAGCTGTTTTTT.

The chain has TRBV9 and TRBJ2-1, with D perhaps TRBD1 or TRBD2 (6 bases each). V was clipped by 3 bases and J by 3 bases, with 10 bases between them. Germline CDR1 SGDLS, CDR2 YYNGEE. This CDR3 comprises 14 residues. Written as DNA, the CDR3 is TGTGCCAGCAGCGGGGGGGCTTTCTACAATGAGCAGTTCTTC. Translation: CASSGGAFYNEQFF.

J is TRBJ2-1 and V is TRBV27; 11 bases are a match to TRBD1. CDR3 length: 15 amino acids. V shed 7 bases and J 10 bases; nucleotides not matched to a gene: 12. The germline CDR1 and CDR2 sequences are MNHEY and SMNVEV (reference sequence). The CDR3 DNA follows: TGTGCCAGCAACCCGGGACAGGGGGACCGGACAGAGCAGTTCTTC. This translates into CASNPGQGDRTEQFF.

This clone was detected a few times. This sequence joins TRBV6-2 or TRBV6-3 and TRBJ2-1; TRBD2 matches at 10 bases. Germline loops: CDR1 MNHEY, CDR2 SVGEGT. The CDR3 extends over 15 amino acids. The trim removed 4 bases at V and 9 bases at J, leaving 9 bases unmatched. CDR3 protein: CASSLIAGGLTEQFF. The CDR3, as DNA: TGTGCCAGCAGTTTGATAGCGGGGGGTCTCACTGAGCAGTTCTTC.

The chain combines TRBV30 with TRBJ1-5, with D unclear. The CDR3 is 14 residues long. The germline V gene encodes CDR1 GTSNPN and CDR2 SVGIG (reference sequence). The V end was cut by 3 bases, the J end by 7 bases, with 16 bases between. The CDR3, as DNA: TGTGCCTGGAGAGGCACGGTCCCGGGACAGCCCCAGCATTTT. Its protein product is CAWRGTVPGQPQHF.

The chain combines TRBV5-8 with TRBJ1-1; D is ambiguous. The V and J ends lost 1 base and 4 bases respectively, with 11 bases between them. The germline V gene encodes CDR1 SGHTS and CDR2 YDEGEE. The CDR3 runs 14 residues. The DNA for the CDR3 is TGTGCCAGCAGCTTGTATGTAGAGGGCACTGAAGCTTTCTTT. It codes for CASSLYVEGTEAFF.

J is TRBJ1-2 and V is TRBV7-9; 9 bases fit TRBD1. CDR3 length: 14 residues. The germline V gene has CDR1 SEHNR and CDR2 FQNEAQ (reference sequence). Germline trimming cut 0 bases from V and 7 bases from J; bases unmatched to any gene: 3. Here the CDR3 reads CASSLAGTGSGYTF. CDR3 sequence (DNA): TGTGCCAGCAGCTTAGCCGGGACAGGGAGTGGCTACACCTTC.

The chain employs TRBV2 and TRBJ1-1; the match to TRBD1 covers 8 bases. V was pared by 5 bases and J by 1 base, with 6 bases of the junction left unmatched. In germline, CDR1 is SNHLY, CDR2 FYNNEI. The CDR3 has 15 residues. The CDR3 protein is CASSYDRGGNTEAFF. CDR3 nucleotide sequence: TGTGCCAGCAGTTACGACAGGGGCGGGAACACTGAAGCTTTCTTT.

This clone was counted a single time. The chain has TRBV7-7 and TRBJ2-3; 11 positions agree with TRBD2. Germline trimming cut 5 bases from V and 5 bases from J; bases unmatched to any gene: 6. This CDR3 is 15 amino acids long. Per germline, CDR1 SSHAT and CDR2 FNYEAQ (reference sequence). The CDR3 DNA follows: TGTGCCAGCAGCCGTCTAGCGGGGGGTGGAGATACGCAGTATTTT. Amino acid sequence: CASSRLAGGGDTQYF.

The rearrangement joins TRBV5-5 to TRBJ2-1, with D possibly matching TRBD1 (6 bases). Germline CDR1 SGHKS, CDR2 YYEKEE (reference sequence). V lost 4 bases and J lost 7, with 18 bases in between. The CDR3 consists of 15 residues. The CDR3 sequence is CASSVSGTPANEQFF. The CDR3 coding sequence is TGTGCCAGCAGCGTATCCGGGACACCCGCTAATGAGCAGTTCTTC.

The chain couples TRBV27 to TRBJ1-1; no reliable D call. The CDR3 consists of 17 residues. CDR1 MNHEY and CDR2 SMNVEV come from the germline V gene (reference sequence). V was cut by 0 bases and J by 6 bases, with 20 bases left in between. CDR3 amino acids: CASSLSGWAGVNAEAFF. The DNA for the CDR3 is TGTGCCAGCAGTTTATCTGGGTGGGCAGGTGTTAACGCTGAAGCTTTCTTT.